This T cell receptor (beta chain) stems from a study of vaccination effects on CD4 cells after COVID-19. Only in-frame clones appear in the TCRdb table, and some are missing; sequencing was by immunoSEQ multiplex PCR. Of some 22,000 clones in the sample, around 70% are singletons; the top ten hold over 20%. The study, taken as a whole, reports: A shortage of convalescent patients and an absence of early post-infection timepoints characterized the study. Clones induced by infection and by vaccine showed marked clonal contraction late after vaccination.

V lost 7 bases, J lost 7 bases, and 22 bases lay in between. The CDR3 extends over 16 amino acids. In germline, CDR1 is MGHRA, CDR2 YSYEKL. Viral peptide pool expansion of antigen-specific CD4+ T cells preceded sequencing in the ViraFEST assay. When roughly eleven days of culture had elapsed, CD4+ T cells were isolated. Nobody among the vaccine recipients had prior SARS-CoV-2 infection (nucleocapsid antibodies were negative). After 1.5 million to 2 million PBMC were placed in each well, they were cultured with approximately 9.1 IU/ml IL-2 and approximately 9.4 ug/ml peptides. Half of the medium was exchanged for IL-2 medium on both days 3 and 7. On this clone itself: Its antigen is currently unknown.

The rearrangement links TRBV4-1 to TRBJ2-2, with D possibly matching TRBD1 (6 bases). The starting material was CD4+ T cells from PBMCs cultured with HCoV-NL63 spike peptides, obtained before COVID-19 vaccination. This sequence was found in a human donor who received a COVID-19 vaccine. This chain's CDR3 is CASKPRILEQGGELFF. The DNA of the CDR3 is TGCGCCAGCAAGCCACGAATACTCGAACAGGGCGGGGAGCTGTTTTTT.